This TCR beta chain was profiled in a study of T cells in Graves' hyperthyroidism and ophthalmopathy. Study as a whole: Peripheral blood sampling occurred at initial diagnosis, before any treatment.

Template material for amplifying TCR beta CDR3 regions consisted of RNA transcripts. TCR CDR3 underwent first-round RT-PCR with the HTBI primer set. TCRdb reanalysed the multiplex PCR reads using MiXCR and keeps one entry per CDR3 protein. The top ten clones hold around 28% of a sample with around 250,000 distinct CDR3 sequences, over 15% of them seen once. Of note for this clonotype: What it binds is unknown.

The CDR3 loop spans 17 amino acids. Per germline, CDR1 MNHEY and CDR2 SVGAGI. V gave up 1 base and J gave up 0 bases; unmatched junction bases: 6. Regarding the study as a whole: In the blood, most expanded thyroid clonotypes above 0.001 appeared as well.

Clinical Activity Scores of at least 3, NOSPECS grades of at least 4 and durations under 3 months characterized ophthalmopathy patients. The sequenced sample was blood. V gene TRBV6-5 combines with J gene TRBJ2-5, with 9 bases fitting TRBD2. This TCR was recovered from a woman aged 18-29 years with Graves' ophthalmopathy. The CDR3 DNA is TGTGCCAGCAGTTACTATGGCGGGAGGGGCAACCAAGAGACCCAGTACTTC. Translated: CASSYYGGRGNQETQYF.